This T cell receptor beta chain was recovered during a study of blood T cell repertoires in COVID-19. Study at large: Material from acute and convalescent COVID-19 was sourced from the United States, Italy and Spain. T cells, B-cell-depleted T cells, or PBMCs provided the cDNA or gDNA that served as material.

The CDR3 runs to 14 residues. In germline, CDR1 is KGHDR, CDR2 SFDVKD. Germline trimming cut 10 bases from V and 2 bases from J; bases unmatched to any gene: 7. Authors' analysis steps: Using reference gene primer amplification, nucleated cell counts were estimated. Data came from immunoSEQ multiplex PCR; TCRdb stores just in-frame clones and leaves some out. That table furnishes V, J and clone size, whereas the DNA furnished D and trimming. The sample yields approximately 500,000 clones, roughly nine tenths seen once. The sample consisted of peripheral blood. This clonotype was obtained from a woman in her 50s with COVID-19, enrolled during active disease. The rearrangement links TRBV24-1 to TRBJ2-3, with 8 bases identical to TRBD1. The CDR3 region has the DNA TGTGCCACTCGGGACAGGTTCCTCACAGATACGCAGTATTTT. Translation: CATRDRFLTDTQYF.